The 25 T cell receptor beta chains presented below share a single source sample, sequenced in a study of cytomegalovirus exposure and HLA in healthy donors. The primer mix had 60 Vbeta and 13 Jbeta primers. Assay used: immunoSEQ multiplex PCR; TCRdb lists only in-frame clones, some missing. This sample's table reports tens of thousands of clones. The sample comprised PBMCs. The receptor source for this set is a man aged 50-59 years in good health and CMV-seronegative.

The CDR3 nucleotides are TGTGCCATCAGTGACAGCCGACAGAGCGCCCGGCTCGGGGAGCTGTTTTTT. This sequence encodes CAISDSRQSARLGELFF. The chain carries TRBV10-3 and TRBJ2-2; a possible D gene is TRBD1 (5 bases). Germline values: CDR1 ENHRY, CDR2 SYGVKD. The CDR3 consists of 17 residues. V shed 3 bases and J shed 7 bases, with 21 bases lying between them.

The V gene is TRBV9, the J gene TRBJ1-1; D is unclear. This CDR3 region has 12 residues. The germline CDR1 and CDR2 sequences are SGDLS and YYNGEE. V was trimmed by 4 bases and J by 7 bases, leaving 11 bases between them. CDR3 amino acids: CASSNRPGEAFF. The CDR3 region has the DNA TGTGCCAGCAGCAACAGACCCGGTGAAGCTTTCTTT.

The genes are TRBV28 and TRBJ1-6; no definite D call. The CDR3 has 13 residues. CDR1 is MDHEN, CDR2 SYDVKM, per germline. V was trimmed by 4 bases and J by 9 bases, leaving 10 bases between them. In nucleotides, the CDR3 is TGTGCCAGCAGTTACGGTCGAGTTTCACCCCTCCACTTT. It codes for CASSYGRVSPLHF.

This chain connects TRBV9 to TRBJ1-3, with no clear D. This CDR3 is 13 amino acids long. The ends were cut back, 2 bases at V and 2 bases at J, with 5 bases in the middle. Per germline, CDR1 SGDLS and CDR2 YYNGEE. The CDR3 DNA follows: TGTGCCAGCAGCGTTCTAGCTGGAAACACCATATATTTT. The encoded protein is CASSVLAGNTIYF.

The rearrangement links TRBV28 to TRBJ2-7; 10 positions agree with TRBD2. The CDR3 consists of 13 residues. V was pared by 7 bases and J by 6 bases, with 6 bases of the junction left unmatched. The V gene's germline CDR1 is MDHEN and CDR2 SYDVKM. The CDR3 nucleotides are TGTGCCAGCACCCGACTAGCGGGTTTCGAGCAGTACTTC. Translation gives CASTRLAGFEQYF.

The chain is built from TRBV27 and TRBJ2-3; 10 bases agree with TRBD2. V lost 7 bases to trimming and J lost 2 bases; unmatched junction nucleotides: 6. The CDR3 runs to 15 residues. Germline V lookup: CDR1 MNHEY, CDR2 SMNVEV (reference sequence). CDR3 in DNA: TGTGCCAGCATCCCAGGACTAGCGGCCACAGATACGCAGTATTTT. Protein: CASIPGLAATDTQYF.

The chain couples TRBV10-3 to TRBJ1-5, with unresolved D. Looked up from germline, CDR1 is ENHRY and CDR2 is SYGVKD. Trimming took 4 bases from V and 1 from J, leaving 8 bases between them. The CDR3 totals 14 residues. In nucleotides, the CDR3 is TGTGCCATCAGTGGGGCTGAGAGCAATCAGCCCCAGCATTTT. Encoded protein: CAISGAESNQPQHF.

Comments on this clone: The junction departs from the called germline gene at one end, perhaps through a read error. V and J are TRBV4-1 and TRBJ1-1; D is possibly TRBD1 (5 bases). Per germline, CDR1 MGHRA and CDR2 YSYEKL. The CDR3 consists of 11 residues. CDR3 in DNA: TGCGCCAGCAGCCAAGATAGTCGGGGGTACTTT. It specifies CASSQDSRGYF.

V usage is TRBV19 and J usage is TRBJ1-2, with 12 bases that match TRBD1. Per germline, CDR1 LNHDA and CDR2 SQIVND (reference sequence). V was clipped by 4 bases and J by 2 bases; unmatched bases: 8. The CDR3 is made up of 17 amino acids. The CDR3 reads CASSKGVGTGGNYGYTF. CDR3 sequence (DNA): TGTGCCAGTAGTAAGGGTGTGGGGACAGGGGGCAACTATGGCTACACCTTC.

A word on this clone: A read error may account for a junction end that differs from germline. The V call is TRBV4-1, the J call TRBJ2-3; possible D gene TRBD2, 7 bases. The CDR3 consists of 17 residues. Germline V gives CDR1 MGHRA, CDR2 YSYEKL. This chain's CDR3 is CASSQDKGGPSTDAQYF. In nucleotides, the CDR3 is TGCGCCAGCAGCCAAGATAAGGGGGGGCCGAGCACAGATGCGCAGTATTTT.

V gene TRBV5-1 combines with J gene TRBJ1-2; tentatively, D is TRBD1 (6 bases). Germline V gene lookup returns CDR1 SGHRS and CDR2 YFSETQ. This CDR3 has 16 amino acids. V was pared by 4 bases and J by 2 bases, with 18 bases between. The CDR3, as DNA: TGCGCCAGCAGCGGCCATTCAGGGACAACGAACTATGGCTACACCTTC. Amino acid sequence: CASSGHSGTTNYGYTF. Combining the CDR3 with reference TRBV5-1 and TRBJ1-2 gives the whole variable domain KAGVTQTPRYLIKTRGQQVTLSCSPISGHRSVSWYQQTPGQGLQFLFEYFSETQRNKGNFPGRFSGRQFSNSRSEMNVSTLELGDSALYLCASSGHSGTTNYGYTFGSGTRLTVV.

V is TRBV19 and J is TRBJ1-2; no firm D call. Germline CDR1 and CDR2: LNHDA and SQIVND (reference sequence). This CDR3 region has 14 residues. With 3 bases removed from V and 7 bases from J, the gap between germline ends came to 15 bases. The CDR3 region has the DNA TGTGCCAGTAGTATTTTCATTAGTGGACTTGGCTACACCTTC. Protein sequence: CASSIFISGLGYTF.

The chain has TRBV6-1 and TRBJ2-5; 9 positions agree with TRBD1. In germline, CDR1 is MNHNS, CDR2 SASEGT. V gave up 3 bases and J gave up 5 bases; unmatched junction bases: 7. The CDR3 sequence is 15 residues long. CDR3 coding DNA: TGTGCCAGCAGTGAGAGCGGGACAGGGATCGAGACCCAGTACTTC. Translating it yields CASSESGTGIETQYF.

The rearrangement uses TRBV7-9 and TRBJ1-2; TRBD1 agrees at 10 bases. CDR1 is SEHNR and CDR2 is FQNEAQ in the germline V gene (reference sequence). The CDR3 is made up of 16 amino acids. The V segment lost 5 bases and the J segment 2 bases; nucleotides outside the gene matches: 8. CDR3 sequence reads: CASSHPPGQGNYGYTF. CDR3 DNA: TGTGCCAGCAGCCACCCCCCGGGACAGGGGAACTATGGCTACACCTTC. Using reference TRBV7-9 and TRBJ1-2 for the parts outside the CDR3, the full variable domain is DTGVSQNPRHKITKRGQNVTFRCDPISEHNRLYWYRQTLGQGPEFLTYFQNEAQLEKSRLLSDRFSAERPKGSFSTLEIQRTEQGDSAMYLCASSHPPGQGNYGYTFGSGTRLTVV.

The rearrangement joins TRBV12-5 to TRBJ2-5; D is undetermined. Germline V gene lookup returns CDR1 LGHNT and CDR2 FRNRAP. This CDR3 contains 14 residues. V was shortened by 5 bases and J by 2 bases, with 12 bases between the two germline ends. CDR3 sequence: CASGPGSRQETQYF. In nucleotides, the CDR3 is TGTGCTAGTGGTCCTGGTAGCAGACAAGAGACCCAGTACTTC.

The chain uses TRBV4-2 and TRBJ2-1; 12 bases agree with TRBD1. J lost 7 bases, V lost 2 bases, and 15 bases had no gene match. The CDR3 totals 19 residues. Germline CDR1 reads LGHNA; CDR2 reads YNFKEQ. Here the CDR3 DNA reads TGTGCCAGCAGCCAACGTCTCCCAACCCGGGACAGGGGGCCGAATGAGCAGTTCTTC. Residues: CASSQRLPTRDRGPNEQFF.

The chain has TRBV7-2 and TRBJ1-6; possible D gene TRBD1, 5 bases. Germline V CDR1 and CDR2: SGHTA, FQGNSA. The V gene lost 1 base and the J gene lost 10 bases, with 11 bases spanning the gap. CDR3 length: 14 residues. CDR3: CASSLDRGGSPLHF. In DNA, the CDR3 is TGTGCCAGCAGCTTAGATAGGGGCGGCTCACCCCTCCACTTT.

This chain connects TRBV30 to TRBJ2-1; 11 bases are shared with TRBD2. The CDR3 has 15 amino acids. The J segment lost 12 bases and the V segment lost 3 bases, leaving 13 bases of the junction unmatched. From germline, CDR1 is GTSNPN and CDR2 SVGIG (reference sequence). The CDR3 DNA reads TGTGCCTGGAGCAACCAAGGCCTAGCGGGGGGCCGGCAGTTCTTC. Protein: CAWSNQGLAGGRQFF.

The chain links TRBV19 to TRBJ2-2; D is possibly TRBD1 (6 bases). The ends were cut back, 5 bases at V and 3 bases at J, with 10 bases in the middle. The V gene's germline CDR1 is LNHDA and CDR2 SQIVND (reference sequence). The CDR3 totals 14 residues. The CDR3 DNA follows: TGTGCCAGTAGTTATTCAGGGGACACCGGGGAGCTGTTTTTT. It translates to CASSYSGDTGELFF.

The chain recombines TRBV7-9 with TRBJ2-4; the match to TRBD1 covers 7 bases. Per germline, CDR1 SEHNR and CDR2 FQNEAQ (reference sequence). Germline trimming cut 1 base from V and 7 bases from J; bases unmatched to any gene: 10. The CDR3 is 16 residues long. CDR3 sequence (DNA): TGTGCCAGCAGCTTAGGACGTGGAACAGGGGAGAACATTCAGTACTTC. Translated: CASSLGRGTGENIQYF.

This chain joins TRBV7-8 and TRBJ1-2; TRBD1 is a possible D gene (5 bases). The germline V gene encodes CDR1 SGHVS and CDR2 FQNEAQ. CDR3 length: 16 residues. With 2 bases removed from V and 0 bases from J, the gap between germline ends came to 13 bases. CDR3 sequence: CASSLTPQGTNYGYTF. CDR3 coding DNA: TGTGCCAGCAGCTTAACGCCCCAGGGTACTAACTATGGCTACACCTTC. The full variable domain, its missing parts supplied by reference TRBV7-8 and TRBJ1-2, is GAGVSQSPRYKVAKRGQDVALRCDPISGHVSLFWYQQALGQGPEFLTYFQNEAQLDKSGLPSDRFFAERPEGSVSTLKIQRTQQEDSAVYLCASSLTPQGTNYGYTFGSGTRLTVV.

The genes are TRBV19 and TRBJ1-5; 9 bases are a match to TRBD1. This CDR3 comprises 15 residues. Trimming cost V 4 bases and J 2 bases; bases outside gene matches: 3. In germline, CDR1 is LNHDA, CDR2 SQIVND (reference sequence). CDR3 sequence reads: CASSTRDRGNQPQHF. As DNA, the CDR3 is TGTGCCAGTAGTACCCGGGACAGGGGCAATCAGCCCCAGCATTTT.

The chain recombines TRBV10-3 with TRBJ2-7; 11 positions agree with TRBD1. CDR1 is ENHRY and CDR2 is SYGVKD in the germline V gene. The trim removed 6 bases at V and 4 bases at J, leaving 8 bases unmatched. CDR3 length: 15 amino acids. CDR3 bases: TGTGCCATCAGCCTCGGGACAGGGGGAATGTACGAGCAGTACTTC. Encoded protein: CAISLGTGGMYEQYF.

This rearrangement joins TRBV11-2 to TRBJ1-4; unclear D gene. Trimming removed 5 bases from V and 8 bases from J, with 15 bases in between. The CDR3 has 14 amino acids. Germline CDR1 is SGHAT and CDR2 is FQNNGV. The CDR3 DNA follows: TGTGCCAGCAGCCTGACTGCCCACGCCGAAAAACTGTTTTTT. Translation gives CASSLTAHAEKLFF. The complete variable domain, with remaining parts taken from reference TRBV11-2 and TRBJ1-4, reads EAGVAQSPRYKIIEKRQSVAFWCNPISGHATLYWYQQILGQGPKLLIQFQNNGVVDDSQLPKDRFSAERLKGVDSTLKIQPAKLEDSAVYLCASSLTAHAEKLFFGSGTQLSVL.

This chain links TRBV5-1 with TRBJ1-6; D is uncertain. Trimming cost V 0 bases and J 7 bases, with 11 bases left between them. This CDR3 has 15 amino acids. Germline V gene lookup returns CDR1 SGHRS and CDR2 YFSETQ. CDR3 nucleotides: TGCGCCAGCAGCTTGGCTCAGCTCGGGAATTCACCCCTCCACTTT. As protein: CASSLAQLGNSPLHF.